A single sample gave rise to the 19 T cell receptor beta chains below, sequenced in a study of T cell responses to AZD1222 COVID-19 vaccine. Sequencing was performed with immunoSEQ multiplex PCR; in TCRdb, only in-frame clones are kept and a portion is missing. The data hold about 70,000 clones, with roughly 87% observed a single time. The sequencing here drew on peripheral blood, taken on day 0 of MenACWY control vaccination. These receptors were obtained from an adult in good health.

The CDR3 nucleotides are TGTGCCAGCAGCCCCAATAGTCTGGGCGGCTACACCTTC. Translated: CASSPNSLGGYTF. V and J are TRBV7-2 and TRBJ1-2; D is unclear. The CDR3 covers 13 residues. Germline V gene lookup returns CDR1 SGHTA and CDR2 FQGNSA. V was cut by 5 bases and J by 8 bases, with 15 bases left in between. Full variable domain (missing parts from reference TRBV7-2 and TRBJ1-2): GAGVSQSPSNKVTEKGKDVELRCDPISGHTALYWYRQSLGQGLEFLIYFQGNSAPDKSGLPSDRFSAERTGGSVSTLTIQRTQQEDSAVYLCASSPNSLGGYTFGSGTRLTVV.

This clone was recorded a few times. The chain couples TRBV24-1 to TRBJ2-5; 8 bases fit TRBD1. V trimming: 6 bases; J trimming: 2 bases; junction bases outside the gene matches: 7. Germline CDR1 is KGHDR and CDR2 is SFDVKD. The CDR3 sequence is 15 residues long. The CDR3 spells CATSRGGTGQETQYF. In nucleotides, the CDR3 is TGTGCCACCAGTCGAGGTGGGACAGGACAAGAGACCCAGTACTTC.

The rearrangement joins TRBV3-1 (or the pseudogene TRBV3-2) to TRBJ1-1; D uncertain. V lost 1 base to trimming and J lost 0 bases, with 9 bases between them. CDR3 length equals 15 residues. Germline V gene lookup returns CDR1 LGHDT and CDR2 YNNKEL (reference sequence). The CDR3 region has the DNA TGTGCCAGCAGCCAAGGTCCGGGTTTGAACACTGAAGCTTTCTTT. This sequence encodes CASSQGPGLNTEAFF.

The CDR3 sequence is CASRGQGEGTEAFF. The CDR3 DNA reads as TGTGCCAGCAGAGGACAGGGCGAAGGCACTGAAGCTTTCTTT. The chain is built from TRBV6-5 and TRBJ1-1; TRBD1 agrees at 8 bases. The CDR3 spans 14 residues. CDR1 MNHEY and CDR2 SVGAGI come from the germline V gene. J gave up 4 bases and V 6 bases, and 7 bases lay outside the gene matches.

This chain links TRBV20-1 with TRBJ2-3; D is unclear. Trimming removed 4 bases from V and 6 bases from J, with 8 bases in between. This CDR3 is 11 amino acids long. CDR1 DFQATT and CDR2 SNEGSKA come from the germline V gene (reference sequence). The CDR3 sequence: CSAIRQDTQYF. CDR3 nucleotides: TGCAGTGCTATCCGGCAGGATACGCAGTATTTT.

This CDR3 is CASSPTGGHGEAFF. The DNA of the CDR3 is TGCGCCAGCAGTCCAACAGGGGGTCACGGTGAAGCTTTCTTT. The chain links TRBV4-3 to TRBJ1-1; 8 nucleotides match TRBD1. V shed 6 bases, J shed 7 bases, and the junction held 10 bases outside the gene matches. This CDR3 spans 14 amino acids. Germline assignment: CDR1 LGHNA and CDR2 YSLEER.

The rearrangement uses TRBV5-1 and TRBJ1-4; D may be TRBD1 (5 bases). V was shortened by 0 bases and J by 4 bases, with 10 bases between the two germline ends. Germline assignment: CDR1 SGHRS and CDR2 YFSETQ. The CDR3 sequence is 15 residues long. CDR3 sequence: CASSLVAGSNEKLFF. CDR3 bases: TGCGCCAGCAGCTTGGTGGCAGGGAGTAATGAAAAACTGTTTTTT. The full variable domain, completed using reference TRBV5-1 and TRBJ1-4, is KAGVTQTPRYLIKTRGQQVTLSCSPISGHRSVSWYQQTPGQGLQFLFEYFSETQRNKGNFPGRFSGRQFSNSRSEMNVSTLELGDSALYLCASSLVAGSNEKLFFGSGTQLSVL.

The chain uses TRBV7-2 and TRBJ2-7; D tentatively reads TRBD1 or TRBD2 (5 bases each). V dropped 5 bases and J dropped 3 bases, with 17 bases sitting between them. The V gene's germline CDR1 is SGHTA and CDR2 FQGNSA. The CDR3 has 15 amino acids. CDR3 sequence: CASSPPTGRSYEQYF. The CDR3 DNA reads TGTGCCAGCAGCCCACCAACGGGACGGAGCTACGAGCAGTACTTC.

This chain uses TRBV9 with TRBJ1-3, with D unclear. The V gene's germline CDR1 is SGDLS and CDR2 YYNGEE. The V end was cut by 0 bases, the J end by 2 bases, with 6 bases between. The length of the CDR3 is 14 residues. The CDR3 loop is CASSVGNTGNTIYF. The CDR3 DNA reads as TGTGCCAGCAGCGTAGGAAATACTGGAAACACCATATATTTT.

The rearrangement links TRBV11-2 to TRBJ1-4, with D perhaps matching TRBD1 (5 bases). The ends were cut back, 1 base at V and 7 bases at J, with 13 bases in the middle. The germline V gene has CDR1 SGHAT and CDR2 FQNNGV. The CDR3 extends over 15 amino acids. The CDR3 region has the DNA TGTGCCAGCAGCTTAGGGGGGGTTATGTCTGAAAAACTGTTTTTT. Residues: CASSLGGVMSEKLFF.

The rearrangement uses TRBV6-1 and TRBJ2-1; 7 bases map to TRBD1. The germline CDR1 and CDR2 sequences are MNHNS and SASEGT. The CDR3 sequence is 15 residues long. V gave up 0 bases and J gave up 2 bases; unmatched junction bases: 1. In DNA form, the CDR3 reads TGTGCCAGCAGTGAAGCGGGACAGACCTACAATGAGCAGTTCTTC. It codes for CASSEAGQTYNEQFF.

The genes are TRBV6-2 or TRBV6-3 and TRBJ2-5, with 7 nucleotides matching TRBD2. The junction had 10 bases not matched to a gene; V was cut back by 5 bases and J by 10 bases. Germline assignment: CDR1 MNHEY and CDR2 SVGEGT. This CDR3 comprises 13 residues. In DNA, the CDR3 is TGTGCCAGCAGTCCGGGCCCACGGGGGGACCAGTACTTC. Translated, it gives CASSPGPRGDQYF.

The chain carries TRBV5-1 and TRBJ2-1; 10 nucleotides line up with TRBD1. This CDR3 comprises 15 residues. The junction had 12 bases not matched to a gene; V was cut back by 7 bases and J by 8 bases. The germline V gene encodes CDR1 SGHRS and CDR2 YFSETQ. Written as DNA, the CDR3 is TGCGCCAGCCTCAGACAGGGGGCTTTCGGTCATGAGCAGTTCTTC. Encoded protein: CASLRQGAFGHEQFF.

The CDR3 region has the DNA TGTGCCAGCAGCTTCGACAAGTCCTACAATGAGCAGTTCTTC. Translated: CASSFDKSYNEQFF. This chain joins TRBV11-3 and TRBJ2-1; D ambiguous. The CDR3 is made up of 14 amino acids. Deletions cut 3 bases from V and 1 base from J, with 7 bases between. Germline lookup yields CDR1 SGHNT and CDR2 YENEEA.

This clone was counted once. V and J are TRBV7-2 and TRBJ1-1; D is ambiguous. The CDR3 consists of 13 residues. V was trimmed by 2 bases and J by 4 bases, leaving 8 bases between them. CDR1 and CDR2 from the germline V gene are SGHTA and FQGNSA. Written as DNA, the CDR3 is TGTGCCAGCAGCTTATACGGAAGCACTGAAGCTTTCTTT. This gives the protein CASSLYGSTEAFF. The variable domain in full, with the rest retrieved from reference TRBV7-2 and TRBJ1-1, is GAGVSQSPSNKVTEKGKDVELRCDPISGHTALYWYRQSLGQGLEFLIYFQGNSAPDKSGLPSDRFSAERTGGSVSTLTIQRTQQEDSAVYLCASSLYGSTEAFFGQGTRLTVV.

This clone was seen a single time. The CDR3, as DNA: TGCGCCAGCAGCTTGAACGCCGACAATGAGCAGTTCTTC. Translation gives CASSLNADNEQFF. The V and J genes are TRBV5-1 and TRBJ2-1; unclear D gene. Germline CDR1 is SGHRS and CDR2 is YFSETQ. Trimming shortened V by 1 base and J by 5 bases, and 7 bases separated the two germline ends. This CDR3 has 13 residues.

The J gene is TRBJ1-2, the V gene TRBV3-1 (or the pseudogene TRBV3-2); TRBD1 matches at 8 bases. Germline V gene lookup returns CDR1 LGHDT and CDR2 YNNKEL (reference sequence). Trimming removed 0 bases from V and 6 bases from J; junction bases left unmatched: 6. This CDR3 comprises 15 residues. The CDR3 loop is CASSQDGRGRNGYTF. In DNA, the CDR3 is TGTGCCAGCAGCCAAGATGGCAGGGGGCGGAATGGCTACACCTTC.

The V and J genes are TRBV7-2 and TRBJ2-7, with TRBD1 as a possible D gene (6 bases). Trimming cost V 5 bases and J 0 bases, with 11 bases left between them. The CDR3 contains 14 residues. Germline V lookup: CDR1 SGHTA, CDR2 FQGNSA. CDR3 in amino acids: CASSADRSSYEQYF. CDR3 sequence (DNA): TGTGCCAGCAGCGCCGACAGGTCCTCCTACGAGCAGTACTTC.

The rearrangement uses TRBV6-5 and TRBJ2-5; the D is unclear. This CDR3 contains 12 residues. Germline V lookup: CDR1 MNHEY, CDR2 SVGAGI. V shed 0 bases and J shed 4 bases, with 3 bases lying between them. CDR3: CASSYSGETQYF. CDR3 nucleotide sequence: TGTGCCAGCAGTTACTCGGGAGAGACCCAGTACTTC.